These 29 T cell receptor beta chains were all obtained from the same sample, sequenced in a study of T cells after yellow fever vaccination. A single record per CDR3 protein comes from TCRdb applying MiXCR to the 5' RACE reads. This table holds about 360,000 distinct CDR3 sequences, 6.2% found once. The input for sequencing was PBMCs, taken 5 days after the yellow fever booster vaccination. These receptor sequences come from a man younger than 40 who received the YFV17D yellow fever vaccine.

This clonotype was seen at least ten times. The rearrangement uses TRBV20-1 and TRBJ1-1; D may be TRBD1 (6 bases). The CDR3 sequence is 11 residues long. The V end was cut by 5 bases, the J end by 4 bases, with 8 bases between. The germline CDR1 and CDR2 sequences are DFQATT and SNEGSKA (reference sequence). The CDR3 loop reads CSAPRGTEAFF. As DNA, the CDR3 is TGCAGTGCTCCCAGGGGCACTGAAGCTTTCTTT.

This clonotype came up many times. The chain is built from TRBV19 and TRBJ2-5; the D gene is possibly TRBD2 (5 bases). The germline CDR1 and CDR2 sequences are LNHDA and SQIVND (reference sequence). The CDR3 length is 14 residues. V lost 5 bases and J lost 4, with 14 bases in between. CDR3 amino acids: CASSPRTRGETQYF. Here the CDR3 DNA reads TGTGCCAGTAGTCCCAGGACTCGGGGAGAGACCCAGTACTTC.

This clonotype was found a few times. The chain has TRBV20-1 and TRBJ1-1; 9 bases are shared with TRBD1. CDR1 and CDR2 (germline): DFQATT, SNEGSKA (reference sequence). The CDR3 is 14 residues long. J gave up 4 bases and V 0 bases, and 3 bases lay outside the gene matches. CDR3 residues: CSARETGGFTEAFF. Written as DNA, the CDR3 is TGCAGTGCTAGAGAGACAGGGGGGTTCACTGAAGCTTTCTTT.

In this sample, this clonotype turned up many times. The chain employs TRBV7-2 and TRBJ1-1, with D hard to call. The germline CDR1 and CDR2 sequences are SGHTA and FQGNSA. V was clipped by 1 base and J by 0 bases, with 6 bases between them. The CDR3 runs to 14 residues. The CDR3 sequence is CASSLGRMNTEAFF. The CDR3 DNA sequence: TGTGCCAGCAGCTTAGGCAGGATGAACACTGAAGCTTTCTTT.

This clonotype was seen many times. The chain recombines TRBV5-1 with TRBJ2-7; 9 bases fit TRBD2. The germline gives CDR1 SGHRS, CDR2 YFSETQ. This CDR3 comprises 13 residues. Trimming took 4 bases from V and 6 from J; bases not matched to a gene: 5. The CDR3: CASSLAGSLEQYF. The DNA of the CDR3 is TGCGCCAGCAGCCTAGCGGGATCTCTCGAGCAGTACTTC.

The table lists this clonotype with a few counts. V usage is TRBV11-2 and J usage is TRBJ1-1; D not certain. The V end was cut by 0 bases, the J end by 12 bases, with 8 bases between. The CDR3 consists of 11 residues. Germline lookup yields CDR1 SGHAT and CDR2 FQNNGV. This chain's CDR3 is CASSLDWKTFF. The CDR3 DNA reads as TGTGCCAGCAGCTTAGATTGGAAAACTTTCTTT.

V is TRBV18 and J is TRBJ2-7; D might be TRBD1 or TRBD2, each matching 5 bases. The germline V gene has CDR1 KGHSH and CDR2 LQKENI. The CDR3 has 13 residues. V was pared by 1 base and J by 6 bases, with 10 bases between. The CDR3 is CASSPQRGTEQYF. The CDR3, as DNA: TGTGCCAGCTCACCACAACGAGGGACCGAGCAGTACTTC.

V and J are TRBV7-6 and TRBJ2-1; weak D call: TRBD2 (6 bases). CDR3 length: 14 amino acids. V lost 5 bases to trimming and J lost 7 bases, with 15 bases between them. Germline values: CDR1 SGHVS, CDR2 FNYEAQ. CDR3 in amino acids: CASSSPSGGNEQFF. The CDR3 region has the DNA TGTGCCAGCAGCAGCCCCTCCGGGGGAAATGAGCAGTTCTTC.

In its sample, this clonotype was seen many times. The chain carries TRBV20-1 and TRBJ1-1, with D tentatively TRBD1 (6 bases). Germline loops: CDR1 DFQATT, CDR2 SNEGSKA (reference sequence). Trimming left V 3 bases short and J 6 bases short, with 14 bases between. The CDR3 is made up of 13 amino acids. The DNA for the CDR3 is TGCAGTGCTAGTACGGGGGCCGGGTCTGAAGCTTTCTTT. It yields the protein CSASTGAGSEAFF.

A few counts support this clonotype. This chain links TRBV7-2 with TRBJ2-2, with 15 positions matching TRBD2. Germline CDR1 SGHTA, CDR2 FQGNSA. Losses at the gene ends were 5 bases for V and 9 bases for J; bases not matched to a gene: 7. The CDR3 extends over 16 amino acids. The CDR3 region has the DNA TGTGCCAGCAGCCGGACCGGGACTAGCGGGAGGAGGGAGCTGTTTTTT. This gives the protein CASSRTGTSGRRELFF.

Points on this clonotype: The junction does not match germline at one end; this may be a read error. This rearrangement joins TRBV5-1 to TRBJ2-2; 8 bases match TRBD2. The V gene's germline CDR1 is SGHRS and CDR2 YFSETQ. The CDR3 runs 16 residues. The CDR3 is CASSSSRGGNAGELFF. CDR3 bases: TGCGCCAGCAGCTCGAGTCGCGGGGGGAACGCCGGGGAGCTGTTTTTT.

This clonotype appeared many times. This sequence joins TRBV5-1 and TRBJ2-1; D is possibly TRBD2 (5 bases). This CDR3 has 14 residues. V was shortened by 4 bases and J by 2 bases, with 10 bases between the two germline ends. The germline V gene encodes CDR1 SGHRS and CDR2 YFSETQ. This CDR3 reads CASSVEGTYNEQFF. CDR3 in DNA: TGCGCCAGCAGCGTAGAGGGAACCTACAATGAGCAGTTCTTC.

This clonotype was seen many times. The chain carries TRBV29-1 and TRBJ2-1; D unresolved. The CDR3 extends over 14 amino acids. Germline lookup yields CDR1 SQVTM and CDR2 ANQGSEA. Trimming stripped 3 bases from V and 0 bases from J, with 9 bases between. The CDR3 sequence is CSVDDLYSYNEQFF. The CDR3 coding sequence is TGCAGCGTTGATGACTTATACTCCTACAATGAGCAGTTCTTC.

J is TRBJ2-1 and V is TRBV20-1; D not certain. The V gene lost 5 bases and the J gene lost 4 bases, with 24 bases spanning the gap. This CDR3 is built from 17 residues. The V gene's germline CDR1 is DFQATT and CDR2 SNEGSKA (reference sequence). Written as DNA, the CDR3 is TGCAGTGCTTCCACCCTTGGGGTCGTGGGGTTATACAATGAGCAGTTCTTC. Amino acid sequence: CSASTLGVVGLYNEQFF.

At least ten counts were recorded for this clonotype. The junction differs from germline at one of its ends, possibly a read error. V gene TRBV5-1 combines with J gene TRBJ2-3; D remains unclear. Looked up from germline, CDR1 is SGHRS and CDR2 is YFSETQ. The CDR3 covers 13 residues. The CDR3 region is CASSLTHTDTQYF. The CDR3 nucleotides are TGTGCCAGCAGTTTAACCCACACAGATACGCAGTATTTT. Using reference TRBV5-1 and TRBJ2-3 for the parts outside the CDR3, the full variable domain is KAGVTQTPRYLIKTRGQQVTLSCSPISGHRSVSWYQQTPGQGLQFLFEYFSETQRNKGNFPGRFSGRQFSNSRSEMNVSTLELGDSALYLCASSLTHTDTQYFGPGTRLTVL.

This clonotype has just a few counts. This rearrangement joins TRBV9 to TRBJ1-5; weak D call: TRBD1 (5 bases). Germline V gives CDR1 SGDLS, CDR2 YYNGEE. The ends were cut back, 1 base at V and 4 bases at J, with 9 bases in the middle. The CDR3 runs 14 residues. This chain's CDR3 is CASSVSGSNQPQHF. Written as DNA, the CDR3 is TGTGCCAGCAGCGTATCAGGGAGTAATCAGCCCCAGCATTTT.

This chain uses TRBV20-1 with TRBJ2-1; D is possibly TRBD2 (5 bases). Germline CDR1 and CDR2: DFQATT and SNEGSKA (reference sequence). Trimming pared 0 bases from V and 5 bases from J, leaving 14 bases between. There are 15 residues in the CDR3. CDR3: CSARDSRRSDNEQFF. For the CDR3, the DNA is TGCAGTGCTAGAGATTCCCGGCGTAGCGACAATGAGCAGTTCTTC.

The chain links TRBV28 to TRBJ2-3, with 10 bases lining up with TRBD2. With V trimmed by 5 bases and J by 0 bases, 11 bases remained unmatched. CDR3 size: 18 residues. Germline assignment: CDR1 MDHEN and CDR2 SYDVKM. The CDR3 reads CASSPTGLAVSSTDTQYF. For the CDR3, the DNA is TGTGCCAGCAGTCCGACCGGACTAGCGGTTTCTAGCACAGATACGCAGTATTTT.

This clonotype came up many times. V is TRBV29-1 and J is TRBJ2-3, with D perhaps TRBD1 or TRBD2 (5 bases each). The CDR3 contains 14 residues. Trimming stripped 3 bases from V and 4 bases from J, with 14 bases between. The germline V gene encodes CDR1 SQVTM and CDR2 ANQGSEA. The CDR3 loop reads CSVDRAPGPDTQYF. In DNA form, the CDR3 reads TGCAGCGTTGATCGGGCCCCGGGGCCAGATACGCAGTATTTT.

A word on this clonotype: Being one base from a much bigger clone, this may be a read error. This chain uses TRBV20-1 with TRBJ1-1; TRBD1 might be the D (5 bases). CDR1 DFQATT and CDR2 SNEGSKA come from the germline V gene (reference sequence). CDR3 length: 14 residues. Trimming stripped 3 bases from V and 1 base from J, with 12 bases between. CDR3 residues: CSASLVTENTEAFF. The CDR3 DNA is TGCAGTGCTAGCCTTGTGACAGAGAACACTGAAGCTTTCTTT.

This chain joins TRBV12-3 or TRBV12-4 and TRBJ1-3; D not resolved. The CDR3 totals 15 residues. Trimming shortened V by 6 bases and J by 0 bases, and 12 bases separated the two germline ends. CDR3 coding DNA: TGTGCCAGCAGCCCCCTCCACAACTCTGGAAACACCATATATTTT. Protein: CASSPLHNSGNTIYF.

This clonotype was observed at least ten times. This chain links TRBV7-6 with TRBJ2-2, with D perhaps TRBD2 (5 bases). The CDR3 has 18 amino acids. Per germline, CDR1 SGHVS and CDR2 FNYEAQ. V was cut by 1 base and J by 0 bases, with 15 bases left in between. This chain's CDR3 is CASSLGTRRTTNTGELFF. The CDR3 nucleotides are TGTGCCAGCAGCTTAGGGACTCGTCGGACCACGAACACCGGGGAGCTGTTTTTT.

A few counts support this clonotype. This chain connects TRBV18 to TRBJ2-4; D is tentatively TRBD1 or TRBD2 (5 bases each). Per germline, CDR1 KGHSH and CDR2 LQKENI. The CDR3 is 17 residues long. V gave up 0 bases and J gave up 0 bases, with 12 bases separating them. CDR3 protein: CASSPPNGAVAKNIQYF. The CDR3 nucleotides are TGTGCCAGCTCACCACCGAACGGGGCGGTAGCCAAAAACATTCAGTACTTC.

The J gene is TRBJ2-1, the V gene TRBV11-2; no reliable D call. The ends were cut back, 3 bases at V and 2 bases at J, with 11 bases in the middle. In germline, CDR1 is SGHAT, CDR2 FQNNGV. This CDR3 region has 15 residues. The CDR3: CASSFVEATYNEQFF. In DNA, the CDR3 is TGTGCCAGCAGCTTTGTTGAGGCCACCTACAATGAGCAGTTCTTC.

There are a few counts of this clonotype. The chain combines TRBV4-3 with TRBJ2-6; tentatively, D is TRBD2 (5 bases). The CDR3 runs 16 residues. The germline gives CDR1 LGHNA, CDR2 YSLEER. The V and J ends lost 0 bases and 3 bases respectively, with 9 bases between them. CDR3 DNA: TGCGCCAGCAGCCAAGATCCGAGGGTTGGGGCCAACGTCCTGACTTTC. Encoded protein: CASSQDPRVGANVLTF.

This clonotype showed up many times. The genes are TRBV27 and TRBJ2-7; 8 nucleotides line up with TRBD2. J was trimmed by 3 bases and V by 5 bases; bases with no gene match: 6. CDR3 size: 14 residues. Germline-derived CDR1 and CDR2 are MNHEY and SMNVEV (reference sequence). In DNA, the CDR3 is TGTGCCAGCAGTGCCGGGGGGGTGGGCTACGAGCAGTACTTC. This sequence encodes CASSAGGVGYEQYF.

This clonotype was observed at least ten times. V usage is TRBV29-1 and J usage is TRBJ2-6; the D gene is possibly TRBD1 (6 bases). This CDR3 has 15 residues. From germline, CDR1 is SQVTM and CDR2 ANQGSEA. V was cut by 4 bases and J by 0 bases, with 10 bases left in between. As DNA, the CDR3 is TGCAGCGTTGTTCAGGGGACCTCTGGGGCCAACGTCCTGACTTTC. Amino acid sequence: CSVVQGTSGANVLTF. Full variable domain (missing parts from reference TRBV29-1 and TRBJ2-6): SAVISQKPSRDICQRGTSLTIQCQVDSQVTMMFWYRQQPGQSLTLIATANQGSEATYESGFVIDKFPISRPNLTFSTLTVSNMSPEDSSIYLCSVVQGTSGANVLTFGAGSRLTVL.

The chain couples TRBV4-3 to TRBJ2-1, with D perhaps matching TRBD1 or TRBD2 (5 bases each). V lost 4 bases and J 2 bases, leaving 18 bases between the germline ends. Germline V gene lookup returns CDR1 LGHNA and CDR2 YSLEER. The CDR3 length is 17 residues. Here the CDR3 DNA reads TGCGCCAGCAGCCCCCGGGCGTTGAGGGGAACCTACAATGAGCAGTTCTTC. Translating it yields CASSPRALRGTYNEQFF.

There are many counts of this clonotype. This sequence joins TRBV5-1 and TRBJ2-7, with TRBD2 matching over 10 bases. The CDR3 totals 14 residues. The germline gives CDR1 SGHRS, CDR2 YFSETQ. V trimming: 3 bases; J trimming: 4 bases; junction bases outside the gene matches: 4. The CDR3 DNA reads TGCGCCAGCAGCTCTAGCGGGAGTCGATACGAGCAGTACTTC. Protein: CASSSSGSRYEQYF.